The clone carrying this TCR beta chain was seen at least ten times. Its antigen is not known. The CDR3 runs to 15 residues. CDR1 is SGDLS, CDR2 YYNGEE, per germline. J gave up 5 bases and V 0 bases, and 4 bases lay outside the gene matches. This entry belongs to a study of T cells in Graves' hyperthyroidism and ophthalmopathy. Study-level results: Among thyroid clonotypes expanded above 0.001, most also appeared in blood.

From RNA transcripts, TCR beta CDR3 regions were amplified. RT-PCR in the first round (using the HTBI primer set) targeted the TCR CDR3. MiXCR, run by TCRdb on the multiplex PCR reads, gives a single entry per CDR3 protein. The sample holds 450,000 to 700,000 distinct CDR3 sequences, 40% to 55% seen once. Sequenced input: peripheral blood or thyroid tissue (not recorded which). This sequence joins TRBV9 and TRBJ2-5; 10 bases agree with TRBD2. This sequence originates from an adult woman with Graves' disease, either hyperthyroidism or ophthalmopathy (not recorded which). CDR3 coding DNA: TGTGCCAGCAGCGTAGTAGCGGGAGGCCCGGAGACCCAGTACTTC. Translated: CASSVVAGGPETQYF.